Sequencing of this T cell receptor (beta chain) was carried out in a study of molecular identifiers for immune sequencing clone quantification. Study-wide findings and caveats: A single cell's spiked Jurkat TCR RNA was reportedly detectable among fewer than 1.1 million naive cells. Clones carrying above 20 RNA copies accounted for over 98% of effector molecules, under 1% in naive cells.

This CDR3 comprises 12 residues. CDR1 SGHAT and CDR2 FQNNGV come from the germline V gene. Methods described previously, with TCR primers listed, were used for bulk TCR libraries. TCRdb reprocessed the PCR reads with MiXCR, giving one entry per CDR3 protein. This sample has 100,000 or so distinct CDR3 sequences, with 36% found just once. This clonotype was observed a few times. The antigen remains undetermined. One end of the junction fails to match germline, which may point to a read error. This sequence was found in a human donor in good health. Some libraries in this study had Jurkat cell RNA spiked in. The specimen sequenced was naive CD8+ T cells from blood, with Jurkat cell RNA spiked in. This sample's subset: FACS-sorted CD8+CD4-CCR7+CD45RA+ naive T cells. The chain joins TRBV11-2 to TRBJ2-3; D gene uncertain. The CDR3 protein is CASSFDPDTQCF. The CDR3 region has the DNA TGTGCCAGCAGCTTCGACCCCGATACGCAGTGTTTT. Full variable domain (missing parts from reference TRBV11-2 and TRBJ2-3): EAGVAQSPRYKIIEKRQSVAFWCNPISGHATLYWYQQILGQGPKLLIQFQNNGVVDDSQLPKDRFSAERLKGVDSTLKIQPAKLEDSAVYLCASSFDPDTQCFGPGTRLTVL.